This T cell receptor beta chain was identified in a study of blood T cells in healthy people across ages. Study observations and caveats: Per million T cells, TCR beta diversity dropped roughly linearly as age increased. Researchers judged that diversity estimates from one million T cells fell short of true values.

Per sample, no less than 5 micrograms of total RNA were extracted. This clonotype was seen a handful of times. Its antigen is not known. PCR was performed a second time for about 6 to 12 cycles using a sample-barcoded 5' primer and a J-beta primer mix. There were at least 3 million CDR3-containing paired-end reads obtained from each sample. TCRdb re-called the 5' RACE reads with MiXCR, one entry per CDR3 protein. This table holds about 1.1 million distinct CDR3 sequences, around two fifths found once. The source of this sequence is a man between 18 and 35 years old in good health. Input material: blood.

For the CDR3, the DNA is TGCGCCAGCGCGGTCGGGACAGGGCGCTACGAGCAGTACTTC. It translates to CASAVGTGRYEQYF. The chain combines TRBV5-1 with TRBJ2-7; the match to TRBD1 covers 9 bases. Looked up from germline, CDR1 is SGHRS and CDR2 is YFSETQ. Trimming took 7 bases from V and 3 from J; bases not matched to a gene: 8. The CDR3 covers 14 residues. Full variable domain (remainder filled in from reference TRBV5-1 and TRBJ2-7): KAGVTQTPRYLIKTRGQQVTLSCSPISGHRSVSWYQQTPGQGLQFLFEYFSETQRNKGNFPGRFSGRQFSNSRSEMNVSTLELGDSALYLCASAVGTGRYEQYFGPGTRLTVT.